This entry lists 5 T cell receptor beta chains sequenced from one sample in a study of cytomegalovirus exposure and HLA in healthy donors. Researchers ran the PCR with 60 Vbeta and 13 Jbeta primers. The assay was immunoSEQ multiplex PCR, and TCRdb's table has in-frame clones only and misses some. Of 100,000 or so clones in the sample, around 15% are singletons; the top ten hold over 0.8%. The sample was PBMCs. These receptors originate from a female donor in good health and CMV-seronegative.

This clone was seen many times. This rearrangement joins TRBV5-6 to TRBJ2-5; 10 bases agree with TRBD1. V shed 3 bases, J shed 1 base, and the junction held 6 bases outside the gene matches. The CDR3 is 16 residues long. The germline CDR1 and CDR2 sequences are SGHDT and YYEEEE. CDR3 bases: TGTGCCAGCAGCTCCAAGGACAGGGGGATCCAAGAGACCCAGTACTTC. It is translated as CASSSKDRGIQETQYF.

This rearrangement joins TRBV7-2 to TRBJ1-1; D uncertain. Trimming removed 1 base at V and 4 bases at J, with 10 bases between. The germline V gene has CDR1 SGHTA and CDR2 FQGNSA. This CDR3 comprises 14 residues. This CDR3 reads CASSLGIRGTEAFF. The CDR3 bases are TGTGCCAGCAGCTTAGGTATACGGGGCACTGAAGCTTTCTTT.

This clone was counted only a few times. The chain links TRBV5-1 to TRBJ1-1, with D possibly being TRBD1 (5 bases). V was pared by 4 bases and J by 1 base, with 8 bases between. Per germline, CDR1 SGHRS and CDR2 YFSETQ. The CDR3 contains 13 residues. For the CDR3, the DNA is TGCGCCAGCAGCGATCAGGGGAACACTGAAGCTTTCTTT. Translated: CASSDQGNTEAFF. Supplemented by reference TRBV5-1 and TRBJ1-1, the full variable domain reads KAGVTQTPRYLIKTRGQQVTLSCSPISGHRSVSWYQQTPGQGLQFLFEYFSETQRNKGNFPGRFSGRQFSNSRSEMNVSTLELGDSALYLCASSDQGNTEAFFGQGTRLTVV.

Note on this clone: Within the sample, other DNA sequences also encode this same CDR3. V gene TRBV5-1 combines with J gene TRBJ2-3; D may be TRBD1 (5 bases). This CDR3 has 15 amino acids. CDR1 is SGHRS, CDR2 YFSETQ, per germline. Between the trimmed V and J ends, which lost 0 bases and 1 base, there was a span of 9 bases. The CDR3 is CASSLATVGTDTQYF. Written as DNA, the CDR3 is TGCGCCAGCAGCTTGGCGACAGTTGGCACAGATACGCAGTATTTT.

This chain uses TRBV6-6 with TRBJ2-7; 9 bases fit TRBD1. The CDR3 covers 14 residues. Germline CDR1 and CDR2: MNHNY and SVGAGI (reference sequence). The trim removed 7 bases at V and 4 bases at J, leaving 8 bases unmatched. CDR3 bases: TGTGCCAGCACGTACCGGGACAGGGTTTACGAGCAGTACTTC. This codes for CASTYRDRVYEQYF.